This TCR beta chain stems from a study of blood T cell repertoires in COVID-19. The overall study: COVID-19 samples collected from the United States, Italy and Spain covered acute and convalescent phases.

Individuals aged roughly 18 to 90 years were recruited from 24 US areas. Per the germline V gene, CDR1 is MGHRA and CDR2 is YSYEKL. This CDR3 has 17 residues. The ends lost 2 bases at V and 1 base at J; junction bases unmatched: 9. In the original workflow: Amplification of reference gene primers was used by the study to estimate nucleated cell counts. TCRdb's copy holds only in-frame clones and misses some; the assay was immunoSEQ multiplex PCR. V, J and clone size were drawn from that table, and D and trimming were deduced from the DNA. This sample carries approximately 260,000 clones, around 88% of them seen once, and the ten largest clones take roughly 3.5%.

The sequenced sample was PBMCs or T cells enriched from blood (not recorded which). V gene TRBV4-1 combines with J gene TRBJ2-7; 9 nucleotides line up with TRBD2. The clonotype was recovered from a woman aged 40 to 55 with acute COVID-19. The CDR3, as DNA: TGCGCCAGCAGCCAACCTACTACTAGCGGGCGATCCTACGAGCAGTACTTC. This sequence encodes CASSQPTTSGRSYEQYF.